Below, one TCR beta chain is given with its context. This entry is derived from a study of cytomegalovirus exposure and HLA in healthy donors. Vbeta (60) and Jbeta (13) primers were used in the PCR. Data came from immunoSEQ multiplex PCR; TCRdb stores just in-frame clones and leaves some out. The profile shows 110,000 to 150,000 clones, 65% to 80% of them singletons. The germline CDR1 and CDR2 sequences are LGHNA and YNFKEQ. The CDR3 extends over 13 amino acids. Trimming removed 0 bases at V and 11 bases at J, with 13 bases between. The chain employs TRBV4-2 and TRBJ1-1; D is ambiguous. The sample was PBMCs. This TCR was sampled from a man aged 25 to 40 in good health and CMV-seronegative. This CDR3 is CASSQDAPGEAFF. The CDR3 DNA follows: TGTGCCAGCAGCCAAGATGCGCCTGGGGAGGCTTTCTTT.